The 10 T cell receptor beta chains below all came from one sample that was sequenced in a study of T cells in Graves' hyperthyroidism and ophthalmopathy. The TCR beta CDR3 regions underwent amplification using RNA transcripts as the source. First-round RT-PCR targeting the TCR CDR3 was performed with the HTBI primer set. From the multiplex PCR reads, TCRdb called clonotypes with MiXCR, one entry per CDR3 protein. The repertoire has 370,000 or so distinct CDR3 sequences, about a sixth of them found once; the top ten carry 25% to 35%. The sequenced sample was blood. Source of these receptors: a woman under 30 with Graves' hyperthyroidism that later progressed to Graves' ophthalmopathy.

This clonotype has more than one count but fewer than ten. The DNA is omitted, as the CDR3 cannot be located on it reliably, and the CDR3 follows TCRdb's listing. This rearrangement joins TRBV20-1 to TRBJ1-2; TRBD1 reflects the table's D call only, with no check against the DNA. Looked up from germline, CDR1 is DFQATT and CDR2 is SNEGSKA (reference sequence). With termini counted, the CDR3 has 11 amino acids. Here the CDR3 reads CSSDRGYGCTF.

This clonotype was detected a few times. This sequence joins TRBV19 and TRBJ1-1, with a possible D match to TRBD1 (5 bases). Trimming removed 3 bases from V and 1 base from J, with 12 bases in between. The CDR3 loop spans 15 amino acids. Per the germline V gene, CDR1 is LNHDA and CDR2 is SQIVND (reference sequence). This chain's CDR3 is CASSITGGSNTEAFF. The DNA of the CDR3 is TGTGCCAGTAGTATTACGGGGGGGTCGAACACTGAAGCTTTCTTT.

This clonotype has ten or more counts. The V and J genes are TRBV20-1 and TRBJ2-1, with D possibly matching TRBD2 (6 bases). Germline V gene lookup returns CDR1 DFQATT and CDR2 SNEGSKA (reference sequence). Trimming took off 3 bases at V and 8 bases at J, with 23 bases between the two ends. The CDR3 covers 16 residues. The CDR3 DNA reads as TGCAGTGCTAGGCCACGGGACTTCACGACCGGGGATGAGCAGTTCTTC. Amino acid sequence: CSARPRDFTTGDEQFF.

The V and J genes are TRBV24-1 and TRBJ2-1, with a tentative D call TRBD1 (6 bases). CDR3 length equals 15 residues. V lost 4 bases, J lost 3 bases, and 12 bases lay in between. In germline, CDR1 is KGHDR, CDR2 SFDVKD. The CDR3 sequence is CATSDPMDSYNEQFF. CDR3 bases: TGTGCCACCAGTGACCCTATGGACAGCTACAATGAGCAGTTCTTC.

The table lists this clonotype with many counts. The chain joins TRBV2 to TRBJ2-7, with a weak D call TRBD2 (7 bases). V shed 6 bases and J shed 0 bases, with 18 bases lying between them. Germline V lookup: CDR1 SNHLY, CDR2 FYNNEI. The CDR3 covers 16 residues. CDR3 sequence reads: CASRARWGGSSYEQYF. The CDR3 region has the DNA TGTGCCAGCAGAGCTCGTTGGGGGGGCAGCTCCTACGAGCAGTACTTC. Looking up the rest from reference TRBV2 and TRBJ2-7 gives the full variable domain: EPEVTQTPSHQVTQMGQEVILRCVPISNHLYFYWYRQILGQKVEFLVSFYNNEISEKSEIFDDQFSVERPDGSNFTLKIRSTKLEDSAMYFCASRARWGGSSYEQYFGPGTRLTVT.

This clonotype was counted at least ten times. This chain links TRBV3-1 with TRBJ2-5; the D gene is possibly TRBD2 (7 bases). Trimming left V 3 bases short and J 1 base short, with 15 bases between. The CDR3 is made up of 16 amino acids. Germline loops: CDR1 LGHDT, CDR2 YNNKEL (reference sequence). For the CDR3, the DNA is TGTGCCAGCAGCCAGCTCGCGGGGGCGGGCCAAGAGACCCAGTACTTC. It codes for CASSQLAGAGQETQYF.

This clonotype was seen more than once but under ten times. The V gene is TRBV20-1, the J gene TRBJ2-5, with D uncertain. V was cut by 2 bases and J by 11 bases, with 21 bases left in between. The CDR3 extends over 14 amino acids. Germline assignment: CDR1 DFQATT and CDR2 SNEGSKA (reference sequence). CDR3 coding DNA: TGCAGTGCTAGATCCCAATACCGAGCCGATAGTCAGTACTTC. Residues: CSARSQYRADSQYF.

This chain joins TRBV5-5 and TRBJ2-7; D may correspond to TRBD1 or TRBD2 (5 bases each). Trimming left V 3 bases short and J 7 bases short, with 14 bases between. Germline V gene data show CDR1 as SGHKS and CDR2 as YYEKEE (reference sequence). The CDR3 is 13 residues long. The CDR3 here is CASSSGSELEQYF. For the CDR3, the DNA is TGTGCCAGCAGCTCAGGGAGTGAACTGGAGCAGTACTTC.

This chain connects TRBV19 to TRBJ1-3; D is ambiguous. This CDR3 region has 15 residues. CDR1 is LNHDA and CDR2 is SQIVND in the germline V gene (reference sequence). The V end was cut by 7 bases, the J end by 2 bases, with 15 bases between. The CDR3 DNA reads TGTGCCAGTACCACTTCGAGAAGGCCTGGAAACACCATATATTTT. Translating gives CASTTSRRPGNTIYF.

There are many counts of this clonotype. The chain couples TRBV15 to TRBJ1-2; D uncertain. CDR3 size: 15 residues. Per germline, CDR1 LNHNV and CDR2 YYDKDF (reference sequence). The V end lost 4 bases, the J end lost 8 bases, and 20 bases lay between the germline ends. DNA of the CDR3: TGTGCCACCAGCAAATTCGTAAACACCGGTTCCGGCTACACCTTC. Translating it yields CATSKFVNTGSGYTF.